These 5 T cell receptor beta chains were sequenced from one sample in a study of molecular identifiers for immune sequencing clone quantification. MiXCR, run by TCRdb on the PCR reads, gives a single entry per CDR3 protein. The table records about 320,000 distinct CDR3 sequences, over 20% of them present only once. Material for sequencing was naive CD8+ T cells from blood, with Jurkat cell RNA spiked in. As to subset: FACS-sorted CD8+CD4-CCR7+CD45RA+ naive T cells. These receptors were taken from a human donor in good health. Some libraries in this study had Jurkat cell RNA spiked in.

This rearrangement joins TRBV12-3 or TRBV12-4 to TRBJ2-7, with 7 bases identical to TRBD1. J lost 4 bases, V lost 5 bases, and 8 bases had no gene match. The CDR3 sequence is 14 residues long. DNA for the CDR3: TGTGCCAGCAGTGTCCGACAGGGATGGTACGAGCAGTACTTC. It yields the protein CASSVRQGWYEQYF.

This clonotype was counted between two and nine times. CDR3 nucleotides: TGCGCCAGCAGCCAAGATCGGGGGGGGGCGAGCTCCTACGAGCAGTACTTC. This gives the protein CASSQDRGGASSYEQYF. The chain couples TRBV4-3 to TRBJ2-7, with TRBD2 matching 8 bases. V lost 0 bases, J lost 0 bases, and 7 bases stayed unmatched. The CDR3 length is 17 residues. Germline V gives CDR1 LGHNA, CDR2 YSLEER.

This clonotype has only a few counts. The rearrangement links TRBV7-3 to TRBJ2-6, with D perhaps TRBD2 (5 bases). This CDR3 spans 16 amino acids. Trimming took 7 bases from V and 4 from J, leaving 17 bases between them. The germline CDR1 and CDR2 sequences are SGHTA and FQGTGA. Here the CDR3 DNA reads TGTGCCAGCAACCAGGACGGACTTTCCGGGGCCAACGTCCTGACTTTC. Amino acid sequence: CASNQDGLSGANVLTF.

The rearrangement links TRBV11-2 to TRBJ2-1, with D uncertain. Germline V gene data show CDR1 as SGHAT and CDR2 as FQNNGV. This CDR3 is built from 12 residues. The V and J ends lost 3 bases and 8 bases respectively, with 8 bases between them. CDR3 loop: CASSFLRDEQFF. CDR3 in DNA: TGTGCCAGCAGCTTTTTAAGGGATGAGCAGTTCTTC.

In this sample, this clonotype turned up a few times. The V call is TRBV28, the J call TRBJ2-1; D unresolved. Germline values: CDR1 MDHEN, CDR2 SYDVKM. V dropped 5 bases and J dropped 9 bases, with 11 bases sitting between them. There are 12 residues in the CDR3. In DNA, the CDR3 is TGTGCCAGCAGTCCCAGATTGGGTGAGCAGTTCTTC. This sequence encodes CASSPRLGEQFF. The entire variable domain, with the rest obtained from reference TRBV28 and TRBJ2-1, is as follows: DVKVTQSSRYLVKRTGEKVFLECVQDMDHENMFWYRQDPGLGLRLIYFSYDVKMKEKGDIPEGYSVSREKKERFSLILESASTNQTSMYLCASSPRLGEQFFGPGTRLTVL.